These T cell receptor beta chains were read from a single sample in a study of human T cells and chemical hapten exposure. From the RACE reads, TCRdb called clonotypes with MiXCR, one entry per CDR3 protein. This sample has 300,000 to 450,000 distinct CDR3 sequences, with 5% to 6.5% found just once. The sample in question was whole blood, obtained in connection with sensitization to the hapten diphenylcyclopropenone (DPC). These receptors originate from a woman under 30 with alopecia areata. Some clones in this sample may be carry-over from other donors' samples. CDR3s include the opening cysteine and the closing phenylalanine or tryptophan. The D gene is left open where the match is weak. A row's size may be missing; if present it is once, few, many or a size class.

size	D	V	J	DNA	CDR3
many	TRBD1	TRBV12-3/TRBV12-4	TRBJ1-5	TGTGCCAGCAGTGTACCGGGACAGGGCTTTCAGCCCCAGCATTTT	CASSVPGQGFQPQHF
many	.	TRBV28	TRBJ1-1	TGTGCCAGCAGTTTAACCGGACGGATGAACACTGAAGCTTTCTTT	CASSLTGRMNTEAFF
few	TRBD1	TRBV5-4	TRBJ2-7	TGTGCCAGCAGCTTGGGACAGGGATACCACGAGCAGTACTTC	CASSLGQGYHEQYF
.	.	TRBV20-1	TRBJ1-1	TGCAGTGTTTTCTTCCGGGCCCGAAGGGAAGCTTTCTTT	CSVFFRARREAFF
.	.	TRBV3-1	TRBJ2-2	TGTGCCAGCAGCCAAGTGGCAGGGGTTAGCACCGGGGAGCTGTTTTTT	CASSQVAGVSTGELFF
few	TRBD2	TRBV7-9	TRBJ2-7	TGTGCTCTAGCGGGGGGATCCTACGAGCAGTACTTC	CALAGGSYEQYF
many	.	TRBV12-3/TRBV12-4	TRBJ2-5	TGTGCCAGCAAAGGGAGTGCCCAGGAGACCCAGTACTTC	CASKGSAQETQYF
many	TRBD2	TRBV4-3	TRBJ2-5	TGCGCCAGCAGCCAAGTTGGAGCGGGGGGCGAGACCCAGTACTTC	CASSQVGAGGETQYF
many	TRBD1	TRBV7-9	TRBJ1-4	TGTGCCAGCAGCCCGGACAGGGGACCTGAAAAACTGTTTTTT	CASSPDRGPEKLFF
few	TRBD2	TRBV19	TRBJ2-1	TGTGCCAGTATGATATCGGGGGGGGCCTACAATGAGCAGTTCTTC	CASMISGGAYNEQFF
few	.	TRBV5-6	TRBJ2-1	TGTGCCAGCAGCGAGCTCCGGGACTTATGGGTCAATGAGCAGTTCTTC	CASSELRDLWVNEQFF